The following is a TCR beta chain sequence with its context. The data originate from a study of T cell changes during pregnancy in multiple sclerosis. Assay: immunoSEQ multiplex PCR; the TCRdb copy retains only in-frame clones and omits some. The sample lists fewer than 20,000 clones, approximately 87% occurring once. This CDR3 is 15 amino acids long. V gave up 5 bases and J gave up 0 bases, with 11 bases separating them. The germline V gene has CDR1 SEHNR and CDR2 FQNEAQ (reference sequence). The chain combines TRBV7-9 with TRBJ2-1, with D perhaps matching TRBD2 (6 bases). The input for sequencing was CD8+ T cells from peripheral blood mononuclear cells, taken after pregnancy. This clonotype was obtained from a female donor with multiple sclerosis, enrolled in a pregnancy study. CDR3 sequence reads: CASSRDWASYNEQFF. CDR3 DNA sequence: TGTGCCAGCAGCCGGGACTGGGCCTCCTACAATGAGCAGTTCTTC.